This T cell receptor (beta chain) is from a study of shared clonotypes between healthy human individuals. Broader study findings: Researchers sampled blood only, noting tissue repertoires likely differ.

Profiled with immunoSEQ multiplex PCR; TCRdb holds only in-frame clones, not every one. Among about 520,000 clones listed, approximately 80% were seen once. As concerns this clone: As yet, its antigen is unknown.

Material: PBMCs. This TCR came from a woman aged 35 to 49 in good health. Some clones in this sample may be carry-over from other donors' samples.

As DNA, the CDR3 is TGCGCCAGCAGCTTGGTAAGGGACACCAGCACAGATACGCAGTATTTT. Translating it yields CASSLVRDTSTDTQYF. The chain couples TRBV5-1 to TRBJ2-3; the D gene is possibly TRBD1 (6 bases). The CDR3 consists of 16 residues. V shed 0 bases and J shed 0 bases, with 11 bases lying between them. Germline V gene sequence: CDR1 SGHRS, CDR2 YFSETQ. Combining the CDR3 with reference TRBV5-1 and TRBJ2-3 gives the whole variable domain KAGVTQTPRYLIKTRGQQVTLSCSPISGHRSVSWYQQTPGQGLQFLFEYFSETQRNKGNFPGRFSGRQFSNSRSEMNVSTLELGDSALYLCASSLVRDTSTDTQYFGPGTRLTVL.